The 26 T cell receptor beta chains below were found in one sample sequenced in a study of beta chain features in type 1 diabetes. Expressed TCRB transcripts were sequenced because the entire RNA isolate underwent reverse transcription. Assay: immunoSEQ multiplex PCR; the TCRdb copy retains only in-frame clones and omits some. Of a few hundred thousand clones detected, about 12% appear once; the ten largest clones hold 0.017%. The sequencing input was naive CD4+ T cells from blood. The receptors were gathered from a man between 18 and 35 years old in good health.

For the CDR3, the DNA is TGTGCCAGCAGTTTCGACAGGACGCGCAATGAGCAGTTCTTC. Its translation: CASSFDRTRNEQFF. The rearrangement joins TRBV28 to TRBJ2-1; the D gene is possibly TRBD1 (6 bases). The CDR3 is made up of 14 amino acids. V was pared by 3 bases and J by 6 bases, with 12 bases between. CDR1 is MDHEN and CDR2 is SYDVKM in the germline V gene.

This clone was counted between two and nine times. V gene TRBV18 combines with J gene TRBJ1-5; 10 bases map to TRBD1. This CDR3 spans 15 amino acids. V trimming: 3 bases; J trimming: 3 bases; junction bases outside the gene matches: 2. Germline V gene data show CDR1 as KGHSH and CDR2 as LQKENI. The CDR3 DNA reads TGTGCCAGCTCACCCGGGACAGGGGTCAATCAGCCCCAGCATTTT. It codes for CASSPGTGVNQPQHF.

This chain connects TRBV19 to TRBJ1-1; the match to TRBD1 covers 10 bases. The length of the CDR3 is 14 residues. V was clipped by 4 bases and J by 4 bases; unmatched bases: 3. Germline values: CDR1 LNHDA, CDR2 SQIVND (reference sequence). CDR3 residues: CASSTGQGGTEAFF. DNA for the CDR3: TGTGCCAGTAGTACTGGACAGGGGGGCACTGAAGCTTTCTTT.

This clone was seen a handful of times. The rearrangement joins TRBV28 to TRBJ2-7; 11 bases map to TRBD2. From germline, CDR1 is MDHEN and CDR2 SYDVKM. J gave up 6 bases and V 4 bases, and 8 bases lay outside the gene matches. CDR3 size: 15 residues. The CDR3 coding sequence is TGTGCCAGCAGTTCCCTAGCGGGAGGAGTCGGCGAGCAGTACTTC. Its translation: CASSSLAGGVGEQYF.

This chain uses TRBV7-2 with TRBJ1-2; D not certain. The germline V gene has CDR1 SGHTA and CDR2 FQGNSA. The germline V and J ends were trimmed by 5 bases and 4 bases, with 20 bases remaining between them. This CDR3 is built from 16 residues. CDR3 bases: TGTGCCAGCAGCCCGATGTCGGTGCGGGGTAGCTATGGCTACACCTTC. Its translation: CASSPMSVRGSYGYTF.

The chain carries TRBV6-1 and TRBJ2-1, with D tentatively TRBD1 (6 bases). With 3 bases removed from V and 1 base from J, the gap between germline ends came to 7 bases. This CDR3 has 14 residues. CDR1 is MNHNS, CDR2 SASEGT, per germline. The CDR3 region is CASSDGQSYNEQFF. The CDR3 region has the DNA TGTGCCAGCAGTGACGGACAGTCCTACAATGAGCAGTTCTTC.

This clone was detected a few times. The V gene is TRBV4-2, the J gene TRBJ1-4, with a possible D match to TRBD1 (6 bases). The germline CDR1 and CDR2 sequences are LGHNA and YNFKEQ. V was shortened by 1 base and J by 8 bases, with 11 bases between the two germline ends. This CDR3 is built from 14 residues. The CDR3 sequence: CASSQGQGWEKLFF. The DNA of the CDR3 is TGTGCCAGCAGCCAAGGGCAGGGGTGGGAAAAACTGTTTTTT.

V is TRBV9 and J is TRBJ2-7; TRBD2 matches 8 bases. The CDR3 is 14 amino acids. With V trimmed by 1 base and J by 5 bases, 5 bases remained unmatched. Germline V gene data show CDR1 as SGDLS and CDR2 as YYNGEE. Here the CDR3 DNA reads TGTGCCAGCAGCGTATCGGGGGGGCCTGACGAGCAGTACTTC. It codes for CASSVSGGPDEQYF. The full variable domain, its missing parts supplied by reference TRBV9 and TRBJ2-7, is DSGVTQTPKHLITATGQRVTLRCSPRSGDLSVYWYQQSLDQGLQFLIQYYNGEERAKGNILERFSAQQFPDLHSELNLSSLELGDSALYFCASSVSGGPDEQYFGPGTRLTVT.

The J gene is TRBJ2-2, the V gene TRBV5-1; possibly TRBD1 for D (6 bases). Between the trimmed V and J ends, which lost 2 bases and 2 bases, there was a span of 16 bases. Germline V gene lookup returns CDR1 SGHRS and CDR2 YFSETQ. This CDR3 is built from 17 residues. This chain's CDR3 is CASSFGTSGQNTGELFF. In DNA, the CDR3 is TGCGCCAGCAGCTTCGGGACATCGGGTCAAAACACCGGGGAGCTGTTTTTT.

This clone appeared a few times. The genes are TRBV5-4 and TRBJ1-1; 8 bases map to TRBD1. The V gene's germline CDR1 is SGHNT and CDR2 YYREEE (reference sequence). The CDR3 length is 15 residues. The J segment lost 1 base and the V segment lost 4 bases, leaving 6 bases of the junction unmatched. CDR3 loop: CASSPRQGRNTEAFF. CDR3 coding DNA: TGTGCCAGCAGCCCTCGACAGGGGAGGAACACTGAAGCTTTCTTT.

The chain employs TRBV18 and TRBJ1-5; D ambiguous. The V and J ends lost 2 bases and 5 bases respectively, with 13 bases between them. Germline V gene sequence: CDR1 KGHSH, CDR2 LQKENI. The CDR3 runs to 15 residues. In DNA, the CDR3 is TGTGCCAGCTCACCAGGTGGAGGGCCGGATCAGCCCCAGCATTTT. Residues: CASSPGGGPDQPQHF.

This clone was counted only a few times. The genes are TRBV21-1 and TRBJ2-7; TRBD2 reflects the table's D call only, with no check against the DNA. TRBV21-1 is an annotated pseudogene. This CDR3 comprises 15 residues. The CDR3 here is CASSNRGGPYYEQYF. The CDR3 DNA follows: TGTGCCAGCAGCAATCGGGGGGGACCCTACTACGAGCAGTACTTC.

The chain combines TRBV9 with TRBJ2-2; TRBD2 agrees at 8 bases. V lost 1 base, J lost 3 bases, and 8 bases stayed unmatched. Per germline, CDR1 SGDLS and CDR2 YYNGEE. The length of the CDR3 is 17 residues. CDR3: CASSVRVAAGDTGELFF. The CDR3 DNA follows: TGTGCCAGCAGCGTAAGGGTTGCAGCGGGAGACACCGGGGAGCTGTTTTTT.

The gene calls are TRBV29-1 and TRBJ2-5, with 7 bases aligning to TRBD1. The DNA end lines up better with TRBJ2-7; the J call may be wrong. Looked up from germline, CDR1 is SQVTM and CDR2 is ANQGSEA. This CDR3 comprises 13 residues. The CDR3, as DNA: TGCAGCGGGTGGGACAGTAGCTCCTACGAGCAGTACTTC. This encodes CSGWDSSSYEQYF.

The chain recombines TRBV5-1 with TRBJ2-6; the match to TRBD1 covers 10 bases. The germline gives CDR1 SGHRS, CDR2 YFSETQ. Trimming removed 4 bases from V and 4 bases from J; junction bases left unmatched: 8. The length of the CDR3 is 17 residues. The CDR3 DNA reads TGCGCCAGCAGCCGAGGGACAGGGGCTGGCGGGGCCAACGTCCTGACTTTC. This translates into CASSRGTGAGGANVLTF. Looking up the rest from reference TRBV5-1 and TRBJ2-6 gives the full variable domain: KAGVTQTPRYLIKTRGQQVTLSCSPISGHRSVSWYQQTPGQGLQFLFEYFSETQRNKGNFPGRFSGRQFSNSRSEMNVSTLELGDSALYLCASSRGTGAGGANVLTFGAGSRLTVL.

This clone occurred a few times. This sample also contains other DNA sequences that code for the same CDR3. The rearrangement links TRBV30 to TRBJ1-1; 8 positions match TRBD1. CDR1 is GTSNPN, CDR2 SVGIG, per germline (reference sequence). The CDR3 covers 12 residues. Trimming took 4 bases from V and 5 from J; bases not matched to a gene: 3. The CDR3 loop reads CAWNRGGTEAFF. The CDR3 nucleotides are TGTGCCTGGAACAGGGGGGGAACTGAAGCTTTCTTT.

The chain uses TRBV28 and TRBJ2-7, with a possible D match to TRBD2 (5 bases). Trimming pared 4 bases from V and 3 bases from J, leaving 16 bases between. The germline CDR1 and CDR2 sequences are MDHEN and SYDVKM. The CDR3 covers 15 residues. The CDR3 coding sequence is TGTGCCAGCAGTTCAAGCGGCCGTCCCTACTACGAGCAGTACTTC. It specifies CASSSSGRPYYEQYF.

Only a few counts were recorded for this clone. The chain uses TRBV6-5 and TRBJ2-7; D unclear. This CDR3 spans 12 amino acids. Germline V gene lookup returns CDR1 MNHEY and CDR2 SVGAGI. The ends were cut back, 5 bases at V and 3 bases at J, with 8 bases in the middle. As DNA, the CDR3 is TGTGCCAGCAGTGCCACAGACTACGAGCAGTACTTC. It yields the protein CASSATDYEQYF.

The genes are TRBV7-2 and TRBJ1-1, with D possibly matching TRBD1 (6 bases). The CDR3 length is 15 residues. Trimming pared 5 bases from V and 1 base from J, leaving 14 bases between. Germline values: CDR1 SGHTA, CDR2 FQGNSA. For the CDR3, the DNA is TGTGCCAGCAGCCCACACGGGACACCGAACACTGAAGCTTTCTTT. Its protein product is CASSPHGTPNTEAFF.

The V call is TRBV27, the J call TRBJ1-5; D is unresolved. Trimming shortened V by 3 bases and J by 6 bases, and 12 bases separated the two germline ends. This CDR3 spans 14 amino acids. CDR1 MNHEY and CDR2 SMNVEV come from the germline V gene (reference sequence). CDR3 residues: CASSFRSEGQPQHF. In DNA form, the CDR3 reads TGTGCCAGCAGTTTTCGGTCTGAGGGTCAGCCCCAGCATTTT.

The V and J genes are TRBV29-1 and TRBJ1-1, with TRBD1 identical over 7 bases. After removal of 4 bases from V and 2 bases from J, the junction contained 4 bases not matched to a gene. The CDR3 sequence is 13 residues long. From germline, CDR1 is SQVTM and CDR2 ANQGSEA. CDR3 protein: CSVVKGANTEAFF. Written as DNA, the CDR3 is TGCAGCGTTGTCAAGGGGGCTAACACTGAAGCTTTCTTT. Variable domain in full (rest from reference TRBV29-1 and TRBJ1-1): SAVISQKPSRDICQRGTSLTIQCQVDSQVTMMFWYRQQPGQSLTLIATANQGSEATYESGFVIDKFPISRPNLTFSTLTVSNMSPEDSSIYLCSVVKGANTEAFFGQGTRLTVV.

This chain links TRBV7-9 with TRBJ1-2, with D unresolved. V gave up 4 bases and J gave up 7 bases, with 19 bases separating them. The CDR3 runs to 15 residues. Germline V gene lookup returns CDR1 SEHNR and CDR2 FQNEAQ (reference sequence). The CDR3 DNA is TGTGCCAGCAGCTCCGGGTTGTCGAGGGTACGTGGCTACACCTTC. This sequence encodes CASSSGLSRVRGYTF.

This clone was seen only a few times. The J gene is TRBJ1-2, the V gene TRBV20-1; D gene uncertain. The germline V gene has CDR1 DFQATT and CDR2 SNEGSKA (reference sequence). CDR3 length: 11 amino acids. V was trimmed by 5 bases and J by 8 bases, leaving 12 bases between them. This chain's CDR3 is CSAPQRTGYTF. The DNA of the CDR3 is TGCAGTGCTCCACAGAGAACAGGCTACACCTTC.

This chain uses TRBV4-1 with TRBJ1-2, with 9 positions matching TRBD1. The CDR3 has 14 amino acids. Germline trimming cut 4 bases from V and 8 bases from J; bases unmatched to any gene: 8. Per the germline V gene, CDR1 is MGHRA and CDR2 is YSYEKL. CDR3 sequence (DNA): TGCGCCAGCAGCCTTCCGGGACAGGGAGGGGGCTACACCTTC. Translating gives CASSLPGQGGGYTF.

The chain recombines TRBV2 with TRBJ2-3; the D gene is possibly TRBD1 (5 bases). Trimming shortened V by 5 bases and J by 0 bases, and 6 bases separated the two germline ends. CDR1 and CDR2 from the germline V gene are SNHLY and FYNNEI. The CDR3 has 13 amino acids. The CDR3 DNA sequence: TGTGCCAGCAGTTGGACAAGCACAGATACGCAGTATTTT. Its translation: CASSWTSTDTQYF. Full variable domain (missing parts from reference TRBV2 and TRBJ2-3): EPEVTQTPSHQVTQMGQEVILRCVPISNHLYFYWYRQILGQKVEFLVSFYNNEISEKSEIFDDQFSVERPDGSNFTLKIRSTKLEDSAMYFCASSWTSTDTQYFGPGTRLTVL.

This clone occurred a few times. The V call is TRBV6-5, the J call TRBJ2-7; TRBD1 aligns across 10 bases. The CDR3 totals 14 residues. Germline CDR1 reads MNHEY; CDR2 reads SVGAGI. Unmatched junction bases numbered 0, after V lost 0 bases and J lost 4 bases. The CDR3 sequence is CASSYSGQGYEQYF. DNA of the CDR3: TGTGCCAGCAGTTACTCGGGACAGGGGTACGAGCAGTACTTC.